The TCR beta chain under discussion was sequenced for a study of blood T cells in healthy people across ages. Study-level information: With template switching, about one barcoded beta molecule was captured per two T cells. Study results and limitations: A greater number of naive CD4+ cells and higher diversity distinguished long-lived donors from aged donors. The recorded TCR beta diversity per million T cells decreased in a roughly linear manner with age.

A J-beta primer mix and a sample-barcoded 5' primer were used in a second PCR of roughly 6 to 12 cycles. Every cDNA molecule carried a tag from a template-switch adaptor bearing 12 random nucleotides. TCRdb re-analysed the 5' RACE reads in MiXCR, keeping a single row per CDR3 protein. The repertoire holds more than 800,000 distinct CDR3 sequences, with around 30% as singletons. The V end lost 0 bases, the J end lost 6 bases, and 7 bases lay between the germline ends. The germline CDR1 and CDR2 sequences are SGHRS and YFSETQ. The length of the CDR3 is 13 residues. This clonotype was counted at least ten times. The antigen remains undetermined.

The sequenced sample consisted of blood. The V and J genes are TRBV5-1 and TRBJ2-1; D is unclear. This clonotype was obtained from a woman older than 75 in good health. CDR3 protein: CASSLAGPNEQFF. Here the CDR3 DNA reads TGCGCCAGCAGCTTGGCCGGGCCCAATGAGCAGTTCTTC.